The rows below give T cell receptor beta chains drawn from one sample of a study of CD8+ T cells in alopecia areata. TCRdb's copy holds only in-frame clones and misses some; the assay was immunoSEQ multiplex PCR. Of 110,000 or so clones in the sample, roughly two fifths were seen once. The sequenced sample was CD4+ T cells sorted from blood. The receptors shown here come from a human donor with alopecia areata. Both conserved end residues are part of each CDR3. D genes are given only for firm matches. Expanded clones are given a class, and other clones once, few, many or no size at all.

TRBV5-1	TRBJ2-5	.	TRBD2	TGCGCCAGCAGCTTGGTCGCGGGAGGGCAAGAGACCCAGTACTTC	CASSLVAGGQETQYF
TRBV4-3	TRBJ2-7	few	.	TGCGCCAGCAGCCAAGAGACAGCAAACTACGAGCAGTACTTC	CASSQETANYEQYF
TRBV5-6	TRBJ2-5	once	.	TGTGCCAGCAGCTTGCGGAGGGAAGAGACCCAGTACTTC	CASSLRREETQYF
TRBV4-3	TRBJ2-2	.	.	TGCGCCAGCAGCCAAGGGCAGGTCAACACCGGGGAGCTGTTTTTT	CASSQGQVNTGELFF
TRBV29-1	TRBJ2-2	few	TRBD2	TGCAGCGGTAAACTAGCGGGACCAAGCGAGACCGGGGAGCTGTTTTTT	CSGKLAGPSETGELFF
TRBV29-1	TRBJ2-3	few	TRBD2	TGCAGCGTTACCGGGGGGACCATCACAGATACGCAGTATTTT	CSVTGGTITDTQYF
TRBV7-9	TRBJ2-3	few	.	TGTGCCAGCAGCCTCGGACGAAGCACAGATACGCAGTATTTT	CASSLGRSTDTQYF
TRBV2	TRBJ1-1	.	.	TGTGCCAGCAGTGTGGGACGAAAGAACACTGAAGCTTTCTTT	CASSVGRKNTEAFF
TRBV27	TRBJ1-2	.	.	TGTGCCAGCACCCCCTGGGCAGGATCCTATGGCTACACCTTC	CASTPWAGSYGYTF
TRBV18	TRBJ2-5	few	.	TGTGCCAGCTCACCACCGGCTAGGGCGGAGACCCAGTACTTC	CASSPPARAETQYF
TRBV27	TRBJ2-7	.	TRBD1	TGTGCCAGCCCCGGGACAGGGGCCCACGAGCAGTACTTC	CASPGTGAHEQYF
TRBV7-9	TRBJ2-1	.	TRBD1	TGTGCCAGCAGCCCCCGGACAGGTCTACTCTTC	CASSPRTGLLF
TRBV29-1	TRBJ1-5	few	TRBD1	TGCAGCGTTGTATTAGGGGGCGGCCAGCCCCAGCATTTT	CSVVLGGGQPQHF
TRBV29-1	TRBJ1-5	few	TRBD1	TGCAGCGTCCTGCTACAGGGGGGGGATCAGCCCCAGCATTTT	CSVLLQGGDQPQHF
TRBV7-2	TRBJ2-1	.	.	TGTGCCAGCAGCTTAAGTGGGAGCTCCTACAATGAGCAGTTCTTC	CASSLSGSSYNEQFF
TRBV4-3	TRBJ1-5	.	.	TGCGCCAGCAGCCAAGATTTGGGAGAGCCCCAGCATTTT	CASSQDLGEPQHF
TRBV29-1	TRBJ2-7	few	TRBD2	TGCAGCGTTGCGAAGACTAGCGGAATTTACGAGCAGTACTTC	CSVAKTSGIYEQYF
TRBV6-5	TRBJ1-1	.	TRBD1	TGTGCCAGCAGTTACTCCGCGACAGGGGGGAACACTGAAGCTTTCTTT	CASSYSATGGNTEAFF
TRBV29-1	TRBJ2-5	few	.	TGCAGCGTTGGGTCAGGGAGAGAGACCCAGTACTTC	CSVGSGRETQYF
TRBV29-1	TRBJ1-2	.	TRBD1	TGCAGCGTTCTTGGACAGGTAGACTATGGCTACACCTTC	CSVLGQVDYGYTF
TRBV2	TRBJ2-7	few	.	TGTGCCAGCAGCCAGGACAGTTACGAGCAGTACTTC	CASSQDSYEQYF
TRBV6-5	TRBJ1-2	.	.	TGTGCCAGCAAGCAGGGTGGTGGCTACACCTTC	CASKQGGGYTF
TRBV29-1	TRBJ2-7	few	.	TGCAGCGTGGGGCAGGGGCCTAGGGAGCAGTACTTC	CSVGQGPREQYF
TRBV11-2	TRBJ2-7	few	.	TGTGCCAGCAGCTTCAGTTCGGCCACGCGCGAGCAGTACTTC	CASSFSSATREQYF
TRBV5-1	TRBJ2-1	.	TRBD2	TGCGCCAGCAGCTTTCAGCGGGAGGTTAATGAGCAGTTCTTC	CASSFQREVNEQFF
TRBV2	TRBJ2-7	few	.	TGTGCCAGCAGGGGGACCTCCCGGGAGCAGTACTTC	CASRGTSREQYF
TRBV28	TRBJ2-7	few	TRBD1	TGTGCCAGCAGTGCGTCCGGGACAGGGGGCCACGAGCAGTACTTC	CASSASGTGGHEQYF
TRBV27	TRBJ2-1	.	.	TGTGCCAGCAGTTTTTCTGATCCGGGTGAGCAGTTCTTC	CASSFSDPGEQFF
TRBV29-1	TRBJ1-2	.	.	TGCAGCGCGCGATGGGGAGCCTATGGCTACACCTTC	CSARWGAYGYTF
TRBV7-9	TRBJ2-1	.	.	TGTGCCAGCAGGGGGATGTATGAGCAGTTCTTC	CASRGMYEQFF
TRBV4-1	TRBJ2-5	.	TRBD1	TGCGCCAGCAGCCGCGGGACAGGGCTTCAAGAGACCCAGTACTTC	CASSRGTGLQETQYF
TRBV7-3	TRBJ1-1	.	.	TGTGCCAGCAGCTTAGGACAGAACACTGAAGCTTTCTTT	CASSLGQNTEAFF
TRBV13	TRBJ2-3	.	.	TGTGCCAGCAGCTATCGTTTTACGCAGTATTTT	CASSYRFTQYF
TRBV23-1	TRBJ2-3	few	.	TGCGCCAGCAGTCAATCGCGGGCCCCCGGGCCCCGCACAGATACGCAGTATTTT	CASSQSRAPGPRTDTQYF
TRBV7-9	TRBJ2-3	.	TRBD2	TGTGCCAGCAGCTTATTTCCTAGCGGACGAACAGATACGCAGTATTTT	CASSLFPSGRTDTQYF
TRBV7-9	TRBJ1-5	few	TRBD1	TGTGCCAGCAGCTTAGGGACAGGGGATTGGAGGGGGCCCCAGCATTTT	CASSLGTGDWRGPQHF
TRBV7-2	TRBJ2-7	.	TRBD2	TGTGCCAGCAGCCCAACTAGCGGGAATTACGAGCAGTACTTC	CASSPTSGNYEQYF
TRBV5-6	TRBJ2-1	.	.	TGTGCCAGCAGCTTGACTAGTGGCTCCTACAATGAGCAGTTCTTC	CASSLTSGSYNEQFF
TRBV7-9	TRBJ2-1	.	.	TGTGCCAGCACCAAGGACAGATACAATGAGCAGTTCTTC	CASTKDRYNEQFF
TRBV28	TRBJ1-2	.	TRBD1	TGTGCCAGCAACGTACAGGGGACTGATCGCTACACCTTC	CASNVQGTDRYTF
TRBV29-1	TRBJ2-3	.	TRBD1	TGCAGCGTTGACCTCCTTGGGACAGGGAACAAGAATACGCAGTATTTT	CSVDLLGTGNKNTQYF
TRBV28	TRBJ2-7	few	TRBD1	TGTGCCAGCAGTTCGTTGGGACAGGGCAGGACCTACGAGCAGTACTTC	CASSSLGQGRTYEQYF
TRBV30	TRBJ2-7	.	.	TGTGCCTGGAGCGCTTCGGACCCCTACGAGCAGTACTTC	CAWSASDPYEQYF